The 21 T cell receptor beta chains below come from one sample, sequenced in a study of blood T cell repertoires in COVID-19. Here immunoSEQ multiplex PCR was the method, and the copy in TCRdb shows in-frame clones only, minus some. The sample comprises 200,000 to 300,000 clones, about nine tenths of which are singletons, and 0.8% to 0.95% rests with the top ten. Specimen: peripheral blood. The origin of the receptors is a man aged 25 to 40 with COVID-19, enrolled during active disease.

The chain links TRBV27 to TRBJ1-2; 9 positions agree with TRBD1. With V trimmed by 6 bases and J by 5 bases, 13 bases remained unmatched. The CDR3 has 16 amino acids. Germline V CDR1 and CDR2: MNHEY, SMNVEV (reference sequence). DNA of the CDR3: TGTGCCAGCAGCCGATATATACCGGGACAGGGATATGGCTACACCTTC. Its protein product is CASSRYIPGQGYGYTF.

This clone was seen only once. The chain employs TRBV6-5 and TRBJ1-5, with TRBD1 matching over 10 bases. After removal of 6 bases from V and 4 bases from J, the junction contained 6 bases not matched to a gene. The CDR3 runs 15 residues. Germline CDR1 is MNHEY and CDR2 is SVGAGI. CDR3 region: CASSKTGGVNQPQHF. CDR3 nucleotide sequence: TGTGCCAGCAGCAAGACAGGGGGCGTTAATCAGCCCCAGCATTTT.

J is TRBJ2-5 and V is TRBV30; possible D gene TRBD1, 6 bases. V lost 0 bases to trimming and J lost 0 bases, with 11 bases between them. From germline, CDR1 is GTSNPN and CDR2 SVGIG (reference sequence). CDR3 size: 15 residues. CDR3: CAWSVKTGHQETQYF. In nucleotides, the CDR3 is TGTGCCTGGAGTGTAAAGACAGGACACCAAGAGACCCAGTACTTC.

The gene calls are TRBV3-1 (or the pseudogene TRBV3-2) and TRBJ2-2, with TRBD1 identical over 9 bases. Germline CDR1 reads LGHDT; CDR2 reads YNNKEL (reference sequence). The CDR3 consists of 16 residues. V lost 4 bases and J lost 7; bases outside the gene matches: 10. CDR3 loop: CASSPPGQGGFGELFF. As DNA, the CDR3 is TGTGCCAGCAGCCCACCGGGACAGGGTGGATTCGGGGAGCTGTTTTTT.

This chain joins TRBV19 and TRBJ2-1, with 8 bases identical to TRBD1. The J segment lost 10 bases and the V segment lost 6 bases, leaving 8 bases of the junction unmatched. CDR1 LNHDA and CDR2 SQIVND come from the germline V gene (reference sequence). The CDR3 is 13 residues long. CDR3 bases: TGTGCCAGTAGCACGTCAGGGGGCCGGGAGCAGTTCTTC. Encoded protein: CASSTSGGREQFF.

The chain couples TRBV9 to TRBJ1-4; TRBD1 matches 7 bases. V lost 3 bases to trimming and J lost 8 bases; unmatched junction nucleotides: 16. Looked up from germline, CDR1 is SGDLS and CDR2 is YYNGEE. The CDR3 runs to 17 residues. CDR3 sequence (DNA): TGTGCCAGCAGCGGCCTCAAGGCGAGCGAGGGACAGGAAAAACTGTTTTTT. Its translation is CASSGLKASEGQEKLFF.

V usage is TRBV12-3 or TRBV12-4 and J usage is TRBJ1-2, with a tentative D call TRBD1 (5 bases). The CDR3 spans 12 residues. V shed 5 bases and J shed 7 bases, with 11 bases lying between them. CDR3 sequence reads: CASSIDSFGYTF. DNA of the CDR3: TGTGCCAGCAGTATCGACAGTTTTGGCTACACCTTC.

The rearrangement links TRBV7-9 to TRBJ2-1; TRBD2 matches 14 bases. The junction had 7 bases not matched to a gene; V was cut back by 1 base and J by 5 bases. This CDR3 is built from 18 residues. Germline V gene sequence: CDR1 SEHNR, CDR2 FQNEAQ (reference sequence). Here the CDR3 reads CASSLGPMGLAGDNEQFF. DNA for the CDR3: TGTGCCAGCAGCTTAGGACCCATGGGACTAGCGGGGGACAATGAGCAGTTCTTC. The complete variable domain, with remaining parts taken from reference TRBV7-9 and TRBJ2-1, reads DTGVSQNPRHKITKRGQNVTFRCDPISEHNRLYWYRQTLGQGPEFLTYFQNEAQLEKSRLLSDRFSAERPKGSFSTLEIQRTEQGDSAMYLCASSLGPMGLAGDNEQFFGPGTRLTVL.

The V gene is TRBV6-1, the J gene TRBJ1-6; 7 positions match TRBD1. V was pared by 1 base and J by 9 bases, with 6 bases of the junction left unmatched. The CDR3 is 15 amino acids. Germline V gene sequence: CDR1 MNHNS, CDR2 SASEGT. The chain's CDR3 is CASSEVAGGSSPLHF. The CDR3 region has the DNA TGTGCCAGCAGTGAAGTTGCAGGGGGGAGTTCACCCCTCCACTTT.

The CDR3, as DNA: TGTGCCAGCAGCCCCAACCAAGGGGGCCTCCCCCGGTGGGGCTACACCTTC. Translation: CASSPNQGGLPRWGYTF. This chain links TRBV7-9 with TRBJ1-2; TRBD1 aligns across 7 bases. Trimming at V came to 5 bases and at J to 8 bases, leaving 20 bases not matched to a gene. CDR3 length: 17 residues. Germline V gene data show CDR1 as SEHNR and CDR2 as FQNEAQ (reference sequence).

The chain links TRBV3-1 (or the pseudogene TRBV3-2) to TRBJ2-1, with 10 bases identical to TRBD2. Germline trimming cut 2 bases from V and 3 bases from J; bases unmatched to any gene: 10. This CDR3 spans 18 amino acids. CDR1 is LGHDT, CDR2 YNNKEL, per germline (reference sequence). The CDR3 reads CASSQPLRTSGDYNEQFF. In nucleotides, the CDR3 is TGTGCCAGCAGCCAACCACTAAGGACTAGCGGAGACTACAATGAGCAGTTCTTC.

The count of this clone is one. J is TRBJ1-5 and V is TRBV2; TRBD1 agrees at 9 bases. Germline lookup yields CDR1 SNHLY and CDR2 FYNNEI. J lost 4 bases, V lost 6 bases, and 10 bases had no gene match. This CDR3 has 16 amino acids. CDR3 bases: TGTGCCAGCAGAAGATGGGGACAGGGAAGAAATCAGCCCCAGCATTTT. Translated: CASRRWGQGRNQPQHF.

This chain joins TRBV5-1 and TRBJ2-1, with a tentative D call TRBD2 (7 bases). Germline lookup yields CDR1 SGHRS and CDR2 YFSETQ. V dropped 0 bases and J dropped 0 bases, with 16 bases sitting between them. The CDR3 runs to 18 residues. CDR3 sequence: CASSLAGGLYSSYNEQFF. CDR3 nucleotides: TGCGCCAGCAGCTTGGCGGGGGGCCTATACAGCTCCTACAATGAGCAGTTCTTC.

This clone was observed a handful of times. The chain uses TRBV5-1 and TRBJ2-7; 12 nucleotides match TRBD2. Germline trimming cut 5 bases from V and 2 bases from J; bases unmatched to any gene: 2. In germline, CDR1 is SGHRS, CDR2 YFSETQ. CDR3 length: 14 residues. The CDR3, as DNA: TGCGCCAGCAGGCTAGCGGGGGGGCCCTACGAGCAGTACTTC. This sequence encodes CASRLAGGPYEQYF. Full variable domain (missing parts from reference TRBV5-1 and TRBJ2-7): KAGVTQTPRYLIKTRGQQVTLSCSPISGHRSVSWYQQTPGQGLQFLFEYFSETQRNKGNFPGRFSGRQFSNSRSEMNVSTLELGDSALYLCASRLAGGPYEQYFGPGTRLTVT.

The chain is built from TRBV20-1 and TRBJ1-6, with D uncertain. V was cut by 3 bases and J by 8 bases, with 14 bases left in between. Looked up from germline, CDR1 is DFQATT and CDR2 is SNEGSKA (reference sequence). The CDR3 contains 14 residues. CDR3 nucleotide sequence: TGCAGTGCTAGTCAGGCCCCCTCGGATTCACCCCTCCACTTT. Its protein product is CSASQAPSDSPLHF.

The J gene is TRBJ1-1, the V gene TRBV3-1 (or the pseudogene TRBV3-2); 7 bases agree with TRBD1. The CDR3 spans 14 residues. Germline V gene sequence: CDR1 LGHDT, CDR2 YNNKEL (reference sequence). Trimming at V came to 4 bases and at J to 1 base, leaving 3 bases not matched to a gene. In DNA form, the CDR3 reads TGTGCCAGCAGCCGACAGGGCGCGAACACTGAAGCTTTCTTT. It is translated as CASSRQGANTEAFF.

The chain recombines TRBV14 with TRBJ1-4; 7 nucleotides match TRBD1. The germline V gene has CDR1 SGHDN and CDR2 FVKESK. V was clipped by 4 bases and J by 5 bases; unmatched bases: 10. This CDR3 comprises 16 residues. CDR3: CASSLHSQGRNEKLFF. The CDR3 DNA follows: TGTGCCAGCAGCCTCCACTCACAGGGGAGGAATGAAAAACTGTTTTTT.

The chain carries TRBV7-6 and TRBJ2-2, with D possibly being TRBD1 (5 bases). CDR1 and CDR2 (germline): SGHVS, FNYEAQ. The CDR3 is made up of 15 amino acids. Between the trimmed V and J ends, which lost 1 base and 8 bases, there was a span of 14 bases. The CDR3 sequence is CASSLGQGRNGELFF. CDR3 bases: TGTGCCAGCAGCTTAGGCCAGGGCCGGAATGGGGAGCTGTTTTTT.

The V gene is TRBV5-1, the J gene TRBJ2-3, with TRBD1 matching over 8 bases. The CDR3 runs to 15 residues. The V and J ends lost 4 bases and 3 bases, in that order; junction bases with no gene match: 7. Germline values: CDR1 SGHRS, CDR2 YFSETQ. Written as DNA, the CDR3 is TGCGCCAGCAGCACCGGGACAGGTGCAACAGATACGCAGTATTTT. Translated, it gives CASSTGTGATDTQYF.

The chain joins TRBV9 to TRBJ1-2; a possible D gene is TRBD1 (5 bases). Germline V gene lookup returns CDR1 SGDLS and CDR2 YYNGEE. V was clipped by 1 base and J by 4 bases, with 8 bases between them. The CDR3 spans 13 residues. The CDR3 reads CASSVLQGYGYTF. In DNA, the CDR3 is TGTGCCAGCAGCGTACTGCAGGGCTATGGCTACACCTTC. Full variable domain (remainder filled in from reference TRBV9 and TRBJ1-2): DSGVTQTPKHLITATGQRVTLRCSPRSGDLSVYWYQQSLDQGLQFLIQYYNGEERAKGNILERFSAQQFPDLHSELNLSSLELGDSALYFCASSVLQGYGYTFGSGTRLTVV.

V and J are TRBV7-3 and TRBJ2-1, with 12 bases lining up with TRBD2. The germline gives CDR1 SGHTA, CDR2 FQGTGA. CDR3 length: 15 amino acids. Germline trimming cut 5 bases from V and 4 bases from J; bases unmatched to any gene: 3. The CDR3 sequence is CASSTLAGGYNEQFF. The CDR3 DNA is TGTGCCAGCAGCACGCTAGCGGGGGGGTACAATGAGCAGTTCTTC.